A single sample is the source of the 3 T cell receptor beta chains below, sequenced in a study of control samples from healthy donors and cancer patients. Using immunoSEQ multiplex PCR, the repertoire was profiled, and TCRdb retains in-frame clones only, with some absent. The table lists about 150,000 clones, approximately 93% of them singletons. What was sequenced was blood. Source of these receptors: a man aged 40-49 years in good health.

The chain employs TRBV10-2 and TRBJ2-5, with D perhaps matching TRBD1 (6 bases). This CDR3 has 11 amino acids. V shed 5 bases and J shed 13 bases, with 14 bases lying between them. Germline CDR1 and CDR2: WSHSY and SAAADI. CDR3 bases: TGCGCCAGCAGTCTACAGGGACCCCTGTACTTC. Its protein product is CASSLQGPLYF.

J is TRBJ2-1 and V is TRBV30; 11 bases are a match to TRBD1. The CDR3 consists of 16 residues. The V gene's germline CDR1 is GTSNPN and CDR2 SVGIG (reference sequence). V shed 2 bases, J shed 2 bases, and the junction held 5 bases outside the gene matches. CDR3 in amino acids: CAWSRGTGGPYNEQFF. The CDR3 DNA sequence: TGTGCCTGGAGTCGAGGGACAGGGGGGCCCTACAATGAGCAGTTCTTC.

The chain couples TRBV6-5 to TRBJ2-5; the D gene is possibly TRBD1 (6 bases). CDR3 length: 14 amino acids. Germline CDR1 and CDR2: MNHEY and SVGAGI. V gave up 5 bases and J gave up 1 base, with 11 bases separating them. The DNA for the CDR3 is TGTGCCAGCAGTCGCAGGACAGCCCAAGAGACCCAGTACTTC. This gives the protein CASSRRTAQETQYF.